These T cell receptor beta chains were read from a single sample in a study of OX40 agonist ivuxolimab in advanced cancers. Only in-frame clones appear in the TCRdb table, and some are missing; sequencing was by immunoSEQ multiplex PCR. The sample has 70,000 or so clones, around 90% seen once. The specimen was CD4+ or CD8+ T cells sorted from blood, collected in a trial of the OX40 agonist ivuxolimab. These receptors were collected from an adult with an advanced solid tumor such as melanoma, head and neck, liver or kidney cancer. Both conserved end residues are part of each CDR3. D genes are given only for firm matches. Expanded clones are given a class, and other clones once, few, many or no size at all.

J: TRBJ2-1
V: TRBV5-1
D: -
size: -
CDR3: CASSPGLHSYNEQFF
DNA: TGCGCCAGCAGCCCGGGACTTCACTCCTACAATGAGCAGTTCTTC

J: TRBJ2-7
V: TRBV29-1
D: TRBD1
size: -
CDR3: CSVGQGSYEQYF
DNA: TGCAGCGTGGGACAGGGCAGTTATGAGCAGTACTTC

J: TRBJ2-1
V: TRBV10-3
D: TRBD1
size: -
CDR3: CAISESGRTGTYNEQFF
DNA: TGTGCCATCAGTGAGTCGGGGAGGACAGGGACCTACAATGAGCAGTTCTTC

J: TRBJ1-4
V: TRBV6-1
D: -
size: -
CDR3: CASSEAYITLRGRGEKLFF
DNA: TGTGCCAGCAGTGAAGCCTATATAACTCTCAGGGGAAGGGGCGAAAAACTGTTTTTT

J: TRBJ2-5
V: TRBV5-1
D: -
size: -
CDR3: CASSLGATPGRETQYF
DNA: TGCGCCAGCAGCTTGGGGGCAACCCCCGGGCGGGAGACCCAGTACTTC

J: TRBJ1-1
V: TRBV13
D: -
size: -
CDR3: CASSIRGGTEAFF
DNA: TGTGCCAGCAGCATTAGAGGTGGGACTGAAGCTTTCTTT

J: TRBJ2-1
V: TRBV7-9
D: -
size: few
CDR3: CASSLYGTPYNEQFF
DNA: TGTGCCAGCAGCTTATATGGGACACCTTACAATGAGCAGTTCTTC

J: TRBJ1-5
V: TRBV30
D: TRBD1
size: -
CDR3: CAWSGRGQGISNQPQHF
DNA: TGTGCCTGGAGTGGGCGGGGACAGGGGATTAGCAATCAGCCCCAGCATTTT

J: TRBJ2-7
V: TRBV29-1
D: TRBD2
size: -
CDR3: CSVDSLAGGGHEQYF
DNA: TGCAGCGTTGATTCTCTAGCGGGGGGGGGCCACGAGCAGTACTTC

J: TRBJ2-5
V: TRBV2
D: TRBD2
size: -
CDR3: CASGDGGSRRYF
DNA: TGTGCCAGCGGGGACGGGGGGTCACGTCGGTACTTC

J: TRBJ2-1
V: TRBV9
D: -
size: -
CDR3: CASSVGGHAYNEQFF
DNA: TGTGCCAGCAGCGTAGGGGGACATGCCTACAATGAGCAGTTCTTC

J: TRBJ1-4
V: TRBV19
D: TRBD1
size: few
CDR3: CASKPSGTGRFEKLFF
DNA: TGTGCCAGTAAGCCCTCCGGGACAGGGAGGTTTGAAAAACTGTTTTTT

J: TRBJ1-5
V: TRBV30
D: -
size: -
CDR3: CAWSVSGASNQPQHF
DNA: TGTGCCTGGAGTGTGTCGGGAGCTAGCAATCAGCCCCAGCATTTT

J: TRBJ1-3
V: TRBV25-1
D: -
size: -
CDR3: CASSEGLFSGNTIYF
DNA: TGTGCCAGCAGTGAGGGGCTCTTCTCTGGAAACACCATATATTTT

J: TRBJ2-1
V: TRBV7-2
D: TRBD2
size: once
CDR3: CASSFPGTSAFF
DNA: TGTGCCAGCAGCTTCCCCGGGACTAGCGCCTTCTTC

J: TRBJ1-1
V: TRBV2
D: -
size: -
CDR3: CASSGGRMNTEAFF
DNA: TGTGCCAGCAGTGGTGGCAGAATGAACACTGAAGCTTTCTTT

J: TRBJ1-4
V: TRBV5-1
D: -
size: -
CDR3: CASSLSQGLNEKLFF
DNA: TGCGCCAGCAGCTTGAGCCAGGGCTTAAATGAAAAACTGTTTTTT

J: TRBJ2-5
V: TRBV6-1
D: -
size: -
CDR3: CASRRTESQETQYF
DNA: TGTGCCAGCAGACGGACAGAGAGCCAAGAGACCCAGTACTTC

J: TRBJ2-7
V: TRBV6-5
D: -
size: -
CDR3: CASGNRAYEQYF
DNA: TGTGCCAGCGGTAACAGGGCGTACGAGCAGTACTTC

J: TRBJ1-1
V: TRBV29-1
D: -
size: few
CDR3: CSVGNTEAFF
DNA: TGCAGCGTTGGCAACACTGAAGCTTTCTTT

J: TRBJ1-6
V: TRBV18
D: -
size: -
CDR3: CASSPGGGYGSPLHF
DNA: TGTGCCAGCTCACCGGGCGGAGGATATGGATCACCCCTCCACTTT

J: TRBJ2-7
V: TRBV15
D: -
size: once
CDR3: CATSRESGYGQYF
DNA: TGTGCCACCAGCAGAGAGTCAGGGTACGGGCAGTACTTC

J: TRBJ2-5
V: TRBV18
D: -
size: once
CDR3: CASSPRYGSVETQYF
DNA: TGTGCCAGCTCACCACGGTACGGGTCCGTGGAGACCCAGTACTTC

J: TRBJ1-3
V: TRBV5-6
D: -
size: -
CDR3: CASSLGGRVSGNTIYF
DNA: TGTGCCAGCAGCTTGGGTGGCAGGGTCTCTGGAAACACCATATATTTT

J: TRBJ1-1
V: TRBV7-9
D: -
size: -
CDR3: CASNSLGGTEAFF
DNA: TGTGCCAGCAATTCCCTGGGGGGCACTGAAGCTTTCTTT

J: TRBJ2-5
V: TRBV10-3
D: -
size: -
CDR3: CASRGFEETQYF
DNA: TGTGCCAGCAGGGGTTTCGAAGAGACCCAGTACTTC

J: TRBJ1-5
V: TRBV6-5
D: -
size: -
CDR3: CASSYGGTNQPQHF
DNA: TGTGCCAGCAGTTATGGCGGAACCAATCAGCCCCAGCATTTT

J: TRBJ1-2
V: TRBV4-2
D: TRBD1
size: -
CDR3: CASSQDRGAGYTF
DNA: TGTGCCAGCAGCCAAGACAGGGGGGCTGGCTACACCTTC

J: TRBJ2-1
V: TRBV4-1
D: TRBD2
size: -
CDR3: CASSQDVGSLAEVNEQFF
DNA: TGCGCCAGCAGCCAAGATGTAGGGAGCCTAGCGGAGGTCAATGAGCAGTTCTTC

J: TRBJ1-5
V: TRBV19
D: -
size: -
CDR3: CASSDSAGTFNQPQHF
DNA: TGTGCCAGTAGTGATTCCGCCGGGACCTTCAATCAGCCCCAGCATTTT

J: TRBJ1-2
V: TRBV28
D: TRBD1
size: -
CDR3: CASSPGGRGYGYTF
DNA: TGTGCCAGCAGTCCAGGGGGCCGGGGCTATGGCTACACCTTC

J: TRBJ1-2
V: TRBV2
D: -
size: few
CDR3: CASSGISSYGYTF
DNA: TGTGCCAGCAGTGGCATCAGCAGCTATGGCTACACCTTC

J: TRBJ1-6
V: TRBV2
D: -
size: -
CDR3: CASIRMAENSPLHF
DNA: TGTGCCAGCATAAGGATGGCAGAGAATTCACCCCTCCACTTT

J: TRBJ1-2
V: TRBV11-2
D: -
size: -
CDR3: CASSLSQVYGYTF
DNA: TGTGCCAGCAGCCTATCCCAGGTCTACGGCTACACCTTC

J: TRBJ2-2
V: TRBV6-6
D: -
size: -
CDR3: CASSWIPTGELFF
DNA: TGTGCCAGCAGTTGGATCCCCACCGGGGAGCTGTTTTTT

J: TRBJ1-2
V: TRBV6-5
D: TRBD1
size: -
CDR3: CASSYSTGNGYTF
DNA: TGTGCCAGCAGTTACTCGACAGGGAATGGCTACACCTTC

J: TRBJ2-1
V: TRBV6-5
D: -
size: -
CDR3: CASRTYRDEQFF
DNA: TGTGCCAGCCGGACTTACAGGGATGAGCAGTTCTTC

J: TRBJ1-5
V: TRBV2
D: -
size: -
CDR3: CASSGDGGSNQPQHF
DNA: TGTGCCAGCAGTGGGGACGGGGGGAGCAATCAGCCCCAGCATTTT

J: TRBJ1-1
V: TRBV30
D: -
size: -
CDR3: CAWSLKGGTEAFF
DNA: TGTGCCTGGAGTTTAAAAGGGGGCACTGAAGCTTTCTTT

J: TRBJ1-3
V: TRBV6-5
D: -
size: -
CDR3: CASSYSTSQRNTIYF
DNA: TGTGCCAGCAGTTACTCGACTTCTCAGAGGAACACCATATATTTT

J: TRBJ1-1
V: TRBV7-9
D: -
size: -
CDR3: CASSTETGRGAFF
DNA: TGTGCCAGCAGCACTGAAACAGGACGTGGAGCTTTCTTT

J: TRBJ1-1
V: TRBV18
D: -
size: -
CDR3: CASSPPSGANTEAFF
DNA: TGTGCCAGCTCACCACCCTCGGGGGCGAACACTGAAGCTTTCTTT